A single sample is the source of the 10 T cell receptor beta chains below, sequenced in a study of metastatic and nonmetastatic thyroid tumors. TCRdb re-clonotyped the PCR reads through MiXCR. The sample comprises approximately 20,000 clones, 25% to 35% of which are singletons, and over 9.5% rests with the top ten. No treatment of any kind had been given to any patient before thyroid surgery. Input material: tumor tissue. Receptors were obtained from a female donor with papillary thyroid cancer or a benign thyroid nodule (not recorded which). Some clones in this sample may be carry-over from other donors' samples.

This clone was counted between two and nine times. The gene calls are TRBV12-3 or TRBV12-4 and TRBJ2-7; tentatively, D is TRBD1 (6 bases). Trimming cost V 6 bases and J 3 bases, with 18 bases left between them. The CDR3 covers 15 residues. In DNA, the CDR3 is TGTGCCAGCAGCCCGACAGGATTTCAGAACTACGAGCAGTACTTC. This gives the protein CASSPTGFQNYEQYF.

As concerns this clone: A much larger clone lies one base from this, so it may be a read error. The chain carries TRBV19 and TRBJ2-3, with TRBD2 matching over 7 bases. The germline V gene has CDR1 LNHDA and CDR2 SQIVND (reference sequence). This CDR3 has 13 residues. DNA for the CDR3: TGTGCCAGTAGCGGGAGGAGCACATATACGCAGTATTTT. The encoded protein is CASSGRSTYTQYF. The full variable domain, in which reference TRBV19 and TRBJ2-3 provide the parts outside the CDR3, is DGGITQSPKYLFRKEGQNVTLSCEQNLNHDAMYWYRQDPGQGLRLIYYSQIVNDFQKGDIAEGYSVSREKKESFPLTVTSAQKNPTAFYLCASSGRSTYTQYFGPGTRLTVL.

The genes are TRBV20-1 and TRBJ2-5; D is possibly TRBD1 or TRBD2 (5 bases each). The V end was cut by 0 bases, the J end by 3 bases, with 20 bases between. There are 17 residues in the CDR3. Germline CDR1 reads DFQATT; CDR2 reads SNEGSKA (reference sequence). DNA for the CDR3: TGCAGTGCTAGAGATTTTCTTCGGGACGCCTCCGAAGAGACCCAGTACTTC. This encodes CSARDFLRDASEETQYF.

Within the sample, this clone is medium-sized. CDR3 coding DNA: TGTGCCAGCAGACCGGTAGGGGGTGGTTCACCCCTCCACTTT. Translation gives CASRPVGGGSPLHF. V gene TRBV28 combines with J gene TRBJ1-6; D is possibly TRBD1 (6 bases). The V and J ends lost 6 bases and 9 bases respectively, with 15 bases between them. The CDR3 is made up of 14 amino acids. The germline V gene encodes CDR1 MDHEN and CDR2 SYDVKM.

This clone has ten or more counts. The chain employs TRBV29-1 and TRBJ2-7, with TRBD2 matching over 14 bases. CDR3 size: 14 residues. Trimming removed 7 bases from V and 7 bases from J; junction bases left unmatched: 9. Germline V CDR1 and CDR2: SQVTM, ANQGSEA. CDR3 sequence: CSGRLAGGPGEQYF. In nucleotides, the CDR3 is TGCAGCGGCAGACTAGCGGGAGGGCCTGGAGAGCAGTACTTC.

This rearrangement joins TRBV9 to TRBJ2-7; 7 bases agree with TRBD1. The junction had 3 bases not matched to a gene; V was cut back by 3 bases and J by 0 bases. Germline-derived CDR1 and CDR2 are SGDLS and YYNGEE. This CDR3 has 14 residues. The CDR3 bases are TGTGCCAGCAGCGGCCGGGACAGCTCCTACGAGCAGTACTTC. It specifies CASSGRDSSYEQYF.

This clone has a handful of counts. The genes are TRBV6-1 and TRBJ1-1; 11 positions agree with TRBD1. The CDR3 length is 13 residues. Germline assignment: CDR1 MNHNS and CDR2 SASEGT. J was trimmed by 7 bases and V by 7 bases; bases with no gene match: 5. This CDR3 is CASNKDRGLEAFF. The CDR3, as DNA: TGTGCCAGCAACAAGGACAGGGGGCTTGAAGCTTTCTTT.

J is TRBJ1-6 and V is TRBV6-1; tentative D call: TRBD1 (6 bases). This CDR3 comprises 14 residues. Germline V gives CDR1 MNHNS, CDR2 SASEGT. V was cut by 10 bases and J by 5 bases, with 15 bases left in between. In DNA form, the CDR3 reads TGTGCCACGTCCGCCGCAGGGGATAATTCACCCCTCCACTTT. Protein product: CATSAAGDNSPLHF.

This clone was recorded many times. The genes are TRBV20-1 and TRBJ2-7; TRBD2 matches 9 bases. The J segment lost 3 bases and the V segment lost 0 bases, leaving 6 bases of the junction unmatched. CDR3 length: 15 residues. CDR1 and CDR2 (germline): DFQATT, SNEGSKA (reference sequence). The CDR3 protein is CSARDSGTSHYEQYF. Here the CDR3 DNA reads TGCAGTGCTAGAGATTCCGGGACTAGCCACTACGAGCAGTACTTC.

Concerning this clone itself: At one boundary the junction diverges from the germline segment, which might be a read error. The chain carries TRBV19 and TRBJ1-5; possibly TRBD1 for D (6 bases). Germline V gives CDR1 LNHDA, CDR2 SQIVND (reference sequence). This CDR3 comprises 15 residues. The CDR3 reads CASSMEGRDNKPQHF. The CDR3, as DNA: TGTGCCAGTAGCATGGAGGGCCGGGACAATAAGCCCCAGCATTTT.